This TCR beta chain derives from a study of control samples from healthy donors and cancer patients. The protocol was immunoSEQ multiplex PCR, while the TCRdb copy is restricted to in-frame clones and leaves out a portion. Counted here are 75,000 to 95,000 clones, roughly nine tenths occurring once; the ten biggest clones make up less than 4.5%. V dropped 7 bases and J dropped 3 bases, with 4 bases sitting between them. The CDR3 is made up of 10 amino acids. This sequence joins TRBV5-3 and TRBJ2-5, with D unclear. TRBV5-3 is an ORF for which the function is uncertain. Sequencing used blood. This TCR was recovered from a woman between 18 and 29 years old in good health. For the CDR3, the DNA is TGTGCCAGAGTAGAAGAGACCCAGTACTTC. As protein: CARVEETQYF.